These 3 T cell receptor beta chains were sequenced from one sample in a study of vaccination effects on CD4 cells after COVID-19. These receptors are not linked to any known antigen. Using viral peptide pools, the ViraFEST assay grew out antigen-specific CD4+ T cells prior to sequencing. CD4+ T cells were isolated after approximately 10 days of culture. Everyone in the study got two shots of either the BNT162b2 or mRNA-1273 vaccine. Some clones are missing from TCRdb's copy, which holds only in-frame ones; the method was immunoSEQ multiplex PCR. The data hold 27,000 or so clones, with about four fifths observed a single time. The input for sequencing was CD4+ T cells from PBMCs cultured with HCoV-NL63 spike peptides, taken after COVID-19 vaccination. The source is a human donor who received a COVID-19 vaccine. Some clones in this sample may be carry-over from other donors' samples.

This clone has more than one count but fewer than ten. The rearrangement links TRBV3-1 (or the pseudogene TRBV3-2) to TRBJ2-1, with D possibly matching TRBD1 (5 bases). The germline V gene encodes CDR1 LGHDT and CDR2 YNNKEL (reference sequence). This CDR3 is built from 13 residues. Trimming removed 1 base at V and 5 bases at J, with 6 bases between. CDR3 region: CASSQAGNNEQFF. CDR3 sequence (DNA): TGTGCCAGCAGCCAAGCAGGGAACAATGAGCAGTTCTTC.

The CDR3 coding sequence is TGCGCCAGCAGCCTAGACACCGCCTCCTACAATGAGCAGTTCTTC. It translates to CASSLDTASYNEQFF. The rearrangement uses TRBV5-1 and TRBJ2-1; no reliable D call. The CDR3 spans 15 residues. Germline V gene lookup returns CDR1 SGHRS and CDR2 YFSETQ. V was trimmed by 4 bases and J by 0 bases, leaving 11 bases between them.

The chain recombines TRBV5-1 with TRBJ1-5; no clear D. In germline, CDR1 is SGHRS, CDR2 YFSETQ. The CDR3 contains 14 residues. The V gene lost 0 bases and the J gene lost 2 bases, with 6 bases spanning the gap. The CDR3 nucleotides read TGCGCCAGCAGCTTGGATGGAGGCAATCAGCCCCAGCATTTT. Translating gives CASSLDGGNQPQHF.